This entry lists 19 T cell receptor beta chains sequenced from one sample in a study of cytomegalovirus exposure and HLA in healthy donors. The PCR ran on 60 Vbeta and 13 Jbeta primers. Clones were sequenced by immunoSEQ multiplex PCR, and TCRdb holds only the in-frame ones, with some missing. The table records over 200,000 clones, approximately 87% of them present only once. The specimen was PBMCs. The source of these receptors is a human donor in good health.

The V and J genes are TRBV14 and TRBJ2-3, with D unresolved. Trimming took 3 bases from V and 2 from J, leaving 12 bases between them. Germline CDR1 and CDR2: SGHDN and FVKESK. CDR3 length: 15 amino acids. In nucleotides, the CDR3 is TGTGCCAGCAGCCAGGGCTCCTACTCCACAGATACGCAGTATTTT. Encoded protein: CASSQGSYSTDTQYF.

This chain's CDR3 is CASSLRDSQETQYF. CDR3 coding DNA: TGTGCCAGTAGTCTAAGGGACAGCCAAGAGACCCAGTACTTC. The chain is built from TRBV19 and TRBJ2-5, with 7 bases lining up with TRBD1. CDR1 is LNHDA and CDR2 is SQIVND in the germline V gene (reference sequence). The CDR3 runs to 14 residues. The ends lost 5 bases at V and 1 base at J; junction bases unmatched: 4.

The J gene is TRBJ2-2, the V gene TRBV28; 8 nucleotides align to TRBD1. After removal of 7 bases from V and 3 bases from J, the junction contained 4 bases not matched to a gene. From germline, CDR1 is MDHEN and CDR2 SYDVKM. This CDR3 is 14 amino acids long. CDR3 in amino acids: CASKTGVHTGELFF. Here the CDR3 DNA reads TGTGCCAGCAAGACAGGGGTCCACACCGGGGAGCTGTTTTTT.

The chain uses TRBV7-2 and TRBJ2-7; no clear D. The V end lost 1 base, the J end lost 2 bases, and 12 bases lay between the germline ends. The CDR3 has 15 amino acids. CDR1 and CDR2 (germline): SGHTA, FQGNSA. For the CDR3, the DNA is TGTGCCAGCAGCTTAGGTAGCAGAGCTCCCTACGAGCAGTACTTC. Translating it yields CASSLGSRAPYEQYF.

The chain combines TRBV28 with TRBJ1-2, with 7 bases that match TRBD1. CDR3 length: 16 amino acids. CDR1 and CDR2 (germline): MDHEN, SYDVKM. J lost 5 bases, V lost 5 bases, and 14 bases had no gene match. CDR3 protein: CASSTTTGSGYYGYTF. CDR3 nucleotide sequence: TGTGCCAGCAGTACTACGACAGGGTCGGGGTATTATGGCTACACCTTC.

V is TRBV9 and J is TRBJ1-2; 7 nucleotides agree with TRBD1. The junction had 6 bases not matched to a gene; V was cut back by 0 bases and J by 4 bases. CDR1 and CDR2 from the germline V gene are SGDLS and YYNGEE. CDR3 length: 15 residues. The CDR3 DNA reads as TGTGCCAGCAGCGTAGTCACAGGGGACCTCTATGGCTACACCTTC. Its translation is CASSVVTGDLYGYTF.

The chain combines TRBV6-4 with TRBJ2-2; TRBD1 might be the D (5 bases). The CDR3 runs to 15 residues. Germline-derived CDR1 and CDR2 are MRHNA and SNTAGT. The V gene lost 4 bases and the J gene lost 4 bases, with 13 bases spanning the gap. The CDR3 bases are TGTGCCAGCAGTGCTGTGGGGCGTGGCACCGGGGAGCTGTTTTTT. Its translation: CASSAVGRGTGELFF.

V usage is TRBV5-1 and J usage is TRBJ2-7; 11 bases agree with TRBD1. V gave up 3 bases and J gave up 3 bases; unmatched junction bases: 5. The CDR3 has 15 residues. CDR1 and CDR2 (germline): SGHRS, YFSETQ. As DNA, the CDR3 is TGCGCCAGCAGCTCTACCGGGACAGGGGGCTACGAGCAGTACTTC. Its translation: CASSSTGTGGYEQYF.

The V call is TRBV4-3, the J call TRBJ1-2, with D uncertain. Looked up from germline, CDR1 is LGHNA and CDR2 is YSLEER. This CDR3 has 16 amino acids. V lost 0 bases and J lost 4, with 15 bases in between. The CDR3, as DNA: TGCGCCAGCAGCCAAGATGCGGCTCAGTTTTTCTATGGCTACACCTTC. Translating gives CASSQDAAQFFYGYTF.

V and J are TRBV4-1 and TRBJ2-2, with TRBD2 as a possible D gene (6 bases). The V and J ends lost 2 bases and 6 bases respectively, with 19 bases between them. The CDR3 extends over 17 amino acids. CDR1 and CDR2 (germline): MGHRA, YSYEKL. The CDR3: CASSQLWRVQGPGELFF. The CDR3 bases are TGCGCCAGCAGCCAACTGTGGAGGGTACAAGGCCCCGGGGAGCTGTTTTTT.

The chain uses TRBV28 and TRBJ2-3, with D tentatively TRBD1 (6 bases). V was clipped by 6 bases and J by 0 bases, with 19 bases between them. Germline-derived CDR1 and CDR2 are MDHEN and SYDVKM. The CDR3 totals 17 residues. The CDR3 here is CASSPMSGAPSTDTQYF. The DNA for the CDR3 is TGTGCCAGCAGCCCCATGTCAGGGGCACCTAGCACAGATACGCAGTATTTT.

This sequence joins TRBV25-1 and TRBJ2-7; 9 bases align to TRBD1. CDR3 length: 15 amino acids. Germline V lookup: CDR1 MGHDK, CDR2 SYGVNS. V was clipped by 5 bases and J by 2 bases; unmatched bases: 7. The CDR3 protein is CASSTSDRGAYEQYF. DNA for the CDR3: TGTGCCAGCAGTACCTCGGACAGGGGAGCCTACGAGCAGTACTTC.

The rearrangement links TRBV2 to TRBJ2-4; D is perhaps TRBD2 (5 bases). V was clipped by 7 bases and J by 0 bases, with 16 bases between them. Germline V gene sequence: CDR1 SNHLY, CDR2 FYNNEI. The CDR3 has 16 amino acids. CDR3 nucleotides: TGTGCCAGCATGCGTGAGGGTTTGCTAGCCAAAAACATTCAGTACTTC. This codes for CASMREGLLAKNIQYF.

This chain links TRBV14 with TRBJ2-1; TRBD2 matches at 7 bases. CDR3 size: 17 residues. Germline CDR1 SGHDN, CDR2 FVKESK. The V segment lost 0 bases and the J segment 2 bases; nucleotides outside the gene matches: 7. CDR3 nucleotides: TGTGCCAGCAGCCAAGATATAGGAGGGAGGGCCTACAATGAGCAGTTCTTC. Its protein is CASSQDIGGRAYNEQFF.

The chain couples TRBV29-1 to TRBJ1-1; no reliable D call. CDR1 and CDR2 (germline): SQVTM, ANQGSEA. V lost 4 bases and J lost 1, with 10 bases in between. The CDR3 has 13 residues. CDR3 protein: CSVARGTNTEAFF. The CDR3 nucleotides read TGCAGCGTTGCCCGGGGAACGAACACTGAAGCTTTCTTT.

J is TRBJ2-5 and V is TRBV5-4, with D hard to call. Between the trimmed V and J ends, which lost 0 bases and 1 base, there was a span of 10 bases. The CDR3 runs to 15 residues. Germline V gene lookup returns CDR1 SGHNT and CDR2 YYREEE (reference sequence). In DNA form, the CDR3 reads TGTGCCAGCAGCTTGGGCGGTATCTCCCAAGAGACCCAGTACTTC. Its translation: CASSLGGISQETQYF.

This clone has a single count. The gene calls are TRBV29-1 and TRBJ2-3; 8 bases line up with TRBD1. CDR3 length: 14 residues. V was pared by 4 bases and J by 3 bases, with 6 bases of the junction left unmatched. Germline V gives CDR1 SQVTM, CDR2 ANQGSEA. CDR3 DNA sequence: TGCAGCGTTGTAGGGACAGGATGGACAGATACGCAGTATTTT. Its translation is CSVVGTGWTDTQYF.

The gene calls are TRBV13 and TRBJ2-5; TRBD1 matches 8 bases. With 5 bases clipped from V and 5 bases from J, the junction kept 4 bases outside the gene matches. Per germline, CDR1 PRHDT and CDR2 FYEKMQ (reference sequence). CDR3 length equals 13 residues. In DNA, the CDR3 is TGTGCCAGCAGCCCGACAGGGGTGGAGACCCAGTACTTC. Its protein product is CASSPTGVETQYF.

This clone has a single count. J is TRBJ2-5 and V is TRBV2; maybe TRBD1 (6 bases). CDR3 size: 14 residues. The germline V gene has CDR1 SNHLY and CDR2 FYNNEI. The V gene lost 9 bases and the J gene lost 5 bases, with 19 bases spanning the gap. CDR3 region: CASTLQGVRETQYF. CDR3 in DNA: TGTGCCAGTACCTTACAGGGAGTGAGGGAGACCCAGTACTTC.